This T cell receptor (beta chain) stems from a study of blood T cell repertoires in COVID-19. About the research overall: The United States, Italy and Spain were the sources of the acute and convalescent COVID-19 samples. T cells, B-cell-depleted T cells, or PBMCs provided the cDNA or gDNA that served as material.

This clone has just a few counts. Study processing details: The authors estimated nucleated cell counts from reference gene primer amplification. Clones were sequenced by immunoSEQ multiplex PCR, and TCRdb holds only the in-frame ones, with some missing. Clonal size and the V and J genes are those of that table, whereas D and trimming came from the DNA. The sample has about 70,000 clones, around 87% seen once. CDR1 is LNHDA and CDR2 is SQIVND in the germline V gene (reference sequence). V shed 7 bases and J 7 bases; nucleotides not matched to a gene: 9. The CDR3 totals 14 residues. The TCR comes from a man aged 45-65 years with acute or convalescent COVID-19. The chain links TRBV19 to TRBJ2-4; 8 bases are shared with TRBD1. Specimen: peripheral blood. As DNA, the CDR3 is TGTGCCAGTAAGGAAGGGCAGGGGGCGAACATTCAGTACTTC. This encodes CASKEGQGANIQYF.